This is a list of T cell receptor beta chains from one sample in a study of control samples from healthy donors and cancer patients. Profiling relied on immunoSEQ multiplex PCR, and the TCRdb table lists in-frame clones only, not all of them. The table shows about 46,000 clones, with about 90% occurring only once. Sequencing used PBMCs. These receptor sequences come from a man over 45 with head and neck cancer. Both conserved end residues are part of each CDR3. A D gene is named only where the DNA matches it firmly. The size of a clone is reported for some rows only, either as once, few or many, or as a class for expanded clones.

d_call	v_call	j_call	clone_size	cdr3_nt	cdr3_aa
TRBD1	TRBV19	TRBJ1-1	-	TGTGCCAGTAGTACGGGACAGGAGGTTGAAGCTTTCTTT	CASSTGQEVEAFF
-	TRBV19	TRBJ2-3	-	TGTGCCAGCGCGGAGCGTAGCACAGATACGCAGTATTTT	CASAERSTDTQYF
-	TRBV7-2	TRBJ2-7	-	TGTGCCAGCAGCTTCGTTGGGTTTTCTGCCTACGAGCAGTACTTC	CASSFVGFSAYEQYF
-	TRBV7-3	TRBJ1-6	-	TGTGCCAGCAGCTTTAGCTATGGATCACCCCTCCACTTT	CASSFSYGSPLHF
-	TRBV27	TRBJ1-1	-	TGTGCCAGCAGTATCCTCGGGACGAACACTGAAGCTTTCTTT	CASSILGTNTEAFF
-	TRBV2	TRBJ1-5	-	TGTGCCAGCACTGGTACAAATCAGCCCCAGCATTTT	CASTGTNQPQHF
-	TRBV10-2	TRBJ1-2	-	TGCGCCAGCAGTGATAATGGGTGGGGATCTAACTATGGCTACACCTTC	CASSDNGWGSNYGYTF
-	TRBV19	TRBJ2-1	-	TGTGCCAGTAGTACGGGGCCCCTCGAGCAGTTCTTC	CASSTGPLEQFF
-	TRBV3-1/TRBV3-2	TRBJ1-4	-	TGTGCCAGCAGCCAAGATGTACGCCAGAGGGGGATAAATGAAAAACTGTTTTTT	CASSQDVRQRGINEKLFF
-	TRBV6-2/TRBV6-3	TRBJ1-6	few	TGTGCCAGCAGTTACGGGGGATCCTATAATTCACCCCTCCACTTT	CASSYGGSYNSPLHF
TRBD1	TRBV29-1	TRBJ2-5	-	TGCAGCGGATCCGGGACAGGGGGCGGCGGTGTGACCCAGTACTTC	CSGSGTGGGGVTQYF
TRBD1	TRBV4-1	TRBJ1-1	-	TGCGCCAGCAGCCAAGATCTCCGGGGACAGGGGGGATCAACTGAAGCTTTCTTT	CASSQDLRGQGGSTEAFF
-	TRBV7-2	TRBJ1-2	-	TGTGCCAGCAGCTTAAACAGGGACAACTATGGCTACACCTTC	CASSLNRDNYGYTF
TRBD1	TRBV30	TRBJ2-3	once	TGTGCCTGGAGTGTATTACAGGGGGCGAGAGATACGCAGTATTTT	CAWSVLQGARDTQYF
-	TRBV19	TRBJ2-7	once	TGTGCCAGTAGTATAGGCGGTGGGGGACCCTACGAGCAGTACTTC	CASSIGGGGPYEQYF
-	TRBV7-8	TRBJ2-5	-	TGTGCCAGCAGCTTAGTATTGACAGCCCGGGAGACCCAGTACTTC	CASSLVLTARETQYF
-	TRBV15	TRBJ2-3	-	TGTGCCACCAGACAGAGAACCACAGATACGCAGTATTTT	CATRQRTTDTQYF
-	TRBV4-3	TRBJ1-6	-	TGCGCCAGCAGCCAAGATCAGGTGAAGGATTCACCCCTCCACTTT	CASSQDQVKDSPLHF
-	TRBV19	TRBJ1-5	-	TGTGCCAGTAGTATAGCACAGGGTTTGAGCAATCAGCCCCAGCATTTT	CASSIAQGLSNQPQHF
TRBD2	TRBV5-1	TRBJ2-7	once	TGCGCCAGCAGCTCCCGGACTAGAACAAACGACGAGCAGTACTTC	CASSSRTRTNDEQYF
-	TRBV12-3/TRBV12-4	TRBJ1-1	-	TGTGCCAGCAGATTATGGTTGACTGAAGCTTTCTTT	CASRLWLTEAFF
-	TRBV28	TRBJ1-5	-	TGTGCCAGCAGTCCTTACTCAGATCAGCCCCAGCATTTT	CASSPYSDQPQHF
-	TRBV7-9	TRBJ2-5	few	TGTGCCAGCAGCTCCCCGGACGGTCAAGAGACCCAGTACTTC	CASSSPDGQETQYF
TRBD1	TRBV9	TRBJ1-6	few	TGTGCCAGCAGCGTCGGGACAGAGGGTTATTCACCCCTCCACTTT	CASSVGTEGYSPLHF
TRBD2	TRBV28	TRBJ2-1	-	TGTGCCAGCAGTTTGAAGGGGTGGGTACTAGCGGGAGTGAATGAGCAGTTCTTC	CASSLKGWVLAGVNEQFF
TRBD1	TRBV18	TRBJ1-1	-	TGTGCCAGCTCACCACTACAGGGGAGGAACACTGAAGCTTTCTTT	CASSPLQGRNTEAFF
TRBD1	TRBV2	TRBJ2-7	-	TGTGCCAGCAGAGTCGGGGACAGAGGCGAGCAGTACTTC	CASRVGDRGEQYF
-	TRBV11-2	TRBJ2-7	-	TGTGCCAGCAGCCCAGTTGCTAGCTCCTACGAGCAGTACTTC	CASSPVASSYEQYF
-	TRBV7-2	TRBJ1-2	-	TGTGCCAGCAGCTTAGGATCCTGGAACTATGGCTACACCTTC	CASSLGSWNYGYTF
TRBD1	TRBV5-6	TRBJ2-7	-	TGTGCCAGCAGCTTGGGGACAGGGGGCTACGAGCAGTACTTC	CASSLGTGGYEQYF
-	TRBV7-3	TRBJ2-7	-	TGTGCCAGCAGCTTAGAGGTCGGACCCTACGAGCAGTACTTC	CASSLEVGPYEQYF
TRBD1	TRBV2	TRBJ1-4	-	TGTGCCAGCAGCCAGGACAGGGCCAATGAAAAACTGTTTTTT	CASSQDRANEKLFF
-	TRBV5-1	TRBJ2-6	once	TGCGCCAGCATGGCGGGGACCTCTGGGGCCAACGTCCTGACTTTC	CASMAGTSGANVLTF
-	TRBV27	TRBJ2-6	-	TGTGCCAGCAGTCCACTCTCCCCAAACGTCCTGACTTTC	CASSPLSPNVLTF
-	TRBV4-1	TRBJ2-5	-	TGCGCCAGCAGCCAAGGCCGGTCTGAGACCCAGTACTTC	CASSQGRSETQYF
TRBD1	TRBV15	TRBJ1-1	few	TGTGCCACCAGCAGTGAGTGGACAGGGGTGAACACTGAAGCTTTCTTT	CATSSEWTGVNTEAFF
-	TRBV19	TRBJ2-3	once	TGTGCCAGTAGTATACAGGGGGGACTTCTAGCTACGCAGTATTTT	CASSIQGGLLATQYF
-	TRBV6-5	TRBJ2-7	-	TGTGCCAGCAGTTTGTGGCAGGGTAGCTACGAGCAGTACTTC	CASSLWQGSYEQYF
TRBD1	TRBV6-7	TRBJ2-2	-	TGTGCCAAAGCCGGAAAGGACAGGGGACCCGACACCGGGGAGCTGTTTTTT	CAKAGKDRGPDTGELFF
-	TRBV9	TRBJ2-6	-	TGTGCCAGCAGCGTAGCTTTACTTGCTGGGGCCAACGTCCTGACTTTC	CASSVALLAGANVLTF
TRBD2	TRBV10-1	TRBJ2-1	-	TGCGCCAGCAGTCCATCGGGGACTAGCAGATACAATGAGCAGTTCTTC	CASSPSGTSRYNEQFF
TRBD2	TRBV13	TRBJ2-3	once	TGTGCCAGCAGCTGGGGACTAGCGGGTCGCACAGATACGCAGTATTTT	CASSWGLAGRTDTQYF
-	TRBV3-1/TRBV3-2	TRBJ1-6	-	TGTGCCAGCAGCCAAGATAGCGGGGGGGCAATCAGTAATTCACCCCTCCACTTT	CASSQDSGGAISNSPLHF
TRBD2	TRBV27	TRBJ2-7	-	TGTGCCAGCAGTTCTCTAGCGGTCGGCGTCGACGAGCAGTACTTC	CASSSLAVGVDEQYF
-	TRBV7-3	TRBJ2-3	-	TGTGCCAGCGCAGACCCAATCACAGATACGCAGTATTTT	CASADPITDTQYF
-	TRBV9	TRBJ2-7	once	TGTGCCAGCAGCGCGGGGCTTTCCTACGAGCAGTACTTC	CASSAGLSYEQYF